This TCR beta chain was found in a study of cytomegalovirus exposure and HLA in healthy donors. Findings and caveats of the study: Associated with cytomegalovirus, according to the listing, were around 160 TCR beta chains. In a later analysis, V- and J-gene trimming of beta chains associated with a DCLRE1C missense variant, replicated independently.

In regard to this clone: Its antigen is still unknown.

PCR primers comprised 60 Vbeta and 13 Jbeta primers. TCRdb's copy holds only in-frame clones and misses some; the assay was immunoSEQ multiplex PCR. The table includes hundreds of thousands of clones, 78% detected once. Germline CDR1 is LNHDA and CDR2 is SQIVND (reference sequence). The V gene lost 7 bases and the J gene lost 4 bases, with 16 bases spanning the gap. The CDR3 length is 15 residues. At collection, donors were nominally healthy, but unrecorded immune exposures were probable. The receptor comes from a male donor in good health and CMV-seronegative. The J gene is TRBJ1-4, the V gene TRBV19, with D maybe TRBD1 (5 bases). The source material was PBMCs. Written as DNA, the CDR3 is TGTGCCAGTACCCCTGGGGGGGGACTTAATGAAAAACTGTTTTTT. It specifies CASTPGGGLNEKLFF. The whole variable domain, filled in from reference TRBV19 and TRBJ1-4, reads DGGITQSPKYLFRKEGQNVTLSCEQNLNHDAMYWYRQDPGQGLRLIYYSQIVNDFQKGDIAEGYSVSREKKESFPLTVTSAQKNPTAFYLCASTPGGGLNEKLFFGSGTQLSVL.